This T cell receptor (beta chain) is from a study of early T cells in non-severe SARS-CoV-2 infection. CDR1 SEHNR and CDR2 FQNEAQ come from the germline V gene (reference sequence). V was shortened by 0 bases and J by 13 bases, with 7 bases between the two germline ends. This CDR3 spans 12 amino acids. General study findings and limits: The study's VDJdb matching favored anti-spike CD8 responses and missed private and CD4 specificities.

Tagging with unique molecular identifiers was applied to individual cDNA molecules. TCRdb re-called the 5' RACE reads with MiXCR, one entry per CDR3 protein. The sample carries roughly 63,000 distinct CDR3 sequences, 12% recorded once. This clonotype came up many times. Antigen: not known. The specimen sequenced was whole blood. The sequence derives from an adult who was a healthcare worker with PCR-confirmed SARS-CoV-2 infection or an uninfected control (not recorded which). The V gene is TRBV7-9, the J gene TRBJ1-6, with D uncertain. In DNA form, the CDR3 reads TGTGCCAGCAGCTTAGCCCGGGTCCCCCTCCACTTT. Residues: CASSLARVPLHF.